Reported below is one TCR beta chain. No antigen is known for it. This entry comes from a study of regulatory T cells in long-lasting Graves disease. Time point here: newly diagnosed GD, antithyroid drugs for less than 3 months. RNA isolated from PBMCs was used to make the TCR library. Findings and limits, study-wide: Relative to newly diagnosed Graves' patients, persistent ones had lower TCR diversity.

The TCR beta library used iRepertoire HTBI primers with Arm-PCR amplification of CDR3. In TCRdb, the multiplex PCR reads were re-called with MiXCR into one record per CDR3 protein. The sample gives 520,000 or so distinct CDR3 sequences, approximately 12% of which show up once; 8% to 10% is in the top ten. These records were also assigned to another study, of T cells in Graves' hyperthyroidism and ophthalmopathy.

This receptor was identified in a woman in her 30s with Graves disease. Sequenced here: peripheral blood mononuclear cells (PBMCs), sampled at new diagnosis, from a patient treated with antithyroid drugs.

The CDR3 DNA reads TGTGCCAGCAGCCTCGGGACTAGCGACTACACAGATACGCAGTATTTT. Translation: CASSLGTSDYTDTQYF. The chain couples TRBV9 to TRBJ2-3; TRBD2 matches at 10 bases. The CDR3 totals 16 residues. V was pared by 4 bases and J by 2 bases, with 7 bases of the junction left unmatched. The germline V gene has CDR1 SGDLS and CDR2 YYNGEE.